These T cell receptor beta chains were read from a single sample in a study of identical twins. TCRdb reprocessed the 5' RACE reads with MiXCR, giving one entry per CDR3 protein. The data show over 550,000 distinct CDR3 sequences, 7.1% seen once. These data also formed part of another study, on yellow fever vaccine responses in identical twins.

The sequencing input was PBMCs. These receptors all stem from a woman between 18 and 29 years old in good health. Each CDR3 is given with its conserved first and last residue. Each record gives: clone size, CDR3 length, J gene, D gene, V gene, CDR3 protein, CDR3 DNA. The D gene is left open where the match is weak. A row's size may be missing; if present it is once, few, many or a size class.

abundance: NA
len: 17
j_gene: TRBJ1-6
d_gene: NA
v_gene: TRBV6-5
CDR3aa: CASSYWAKNIGNSPLHF
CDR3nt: TGTGCCAGCAGTTACTGGGCGAAAAATATCGGTAATTCACCCCTCCACTTT

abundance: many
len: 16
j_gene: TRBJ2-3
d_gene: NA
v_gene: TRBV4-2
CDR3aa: CASSQGDRPSTDTQYF
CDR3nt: TGTGCCAGCAGCCAAGGAGACAGGCCTAGCACAGATACGCAGTATTTT

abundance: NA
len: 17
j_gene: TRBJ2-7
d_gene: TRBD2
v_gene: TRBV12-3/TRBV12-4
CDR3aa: CASSLTSGRAGAYEQYF
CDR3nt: TGTGCCAGCAGTTTAACCAGCGGGAGGGCCGGGGCCTACGAGCAGTACTTC

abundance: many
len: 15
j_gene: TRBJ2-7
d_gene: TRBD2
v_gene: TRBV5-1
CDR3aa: CASSPKAGETYEQYF
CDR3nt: TGCGCCAGCAGCCCAAAAGCGGGAGAGACCTACGAGCAGTACTTC

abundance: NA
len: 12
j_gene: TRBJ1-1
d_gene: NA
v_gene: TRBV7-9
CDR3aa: CASSFRYTEAFF
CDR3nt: TGTGCCAGCAGCTTCAGATACACTGAAGCTTTCTTT

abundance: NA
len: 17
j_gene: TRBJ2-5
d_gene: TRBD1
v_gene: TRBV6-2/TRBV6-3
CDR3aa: CASSPGPGQGSRETQYF
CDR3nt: TGTGCCAGCAGTCCCGGGCCGGGACAGGGGTCGAGAGAGACCCAGTACTTC

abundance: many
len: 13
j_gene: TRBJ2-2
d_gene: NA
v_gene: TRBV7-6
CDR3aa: CASGRANTGELFF
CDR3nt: TGTGCCAGCGGCAGGGCTAACACCGGGGAGCTGTTTTTT

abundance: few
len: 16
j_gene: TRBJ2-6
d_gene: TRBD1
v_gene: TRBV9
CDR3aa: CASSAAGGAGANVLTF
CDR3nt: TGTGCCAGCAGCGCCGCAGGGGGCGCTGGGGCCAACGTCCTGACTTTC

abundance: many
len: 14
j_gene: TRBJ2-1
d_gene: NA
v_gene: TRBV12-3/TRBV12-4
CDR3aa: CASTEGPSYNEQFF
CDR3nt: TGTGCCAGCACCGAGGGACCATCATACAATGAGCAGTTCTTC

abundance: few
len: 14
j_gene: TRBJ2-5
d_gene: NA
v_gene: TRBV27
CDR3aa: CASSLRIFAETQYF
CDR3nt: TGTGCCAGCAGTTTAAGGATCTTCGCGGAGACCCAGTACTTC

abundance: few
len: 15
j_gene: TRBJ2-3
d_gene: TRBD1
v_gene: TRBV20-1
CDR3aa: CSARDVGQGADTQYF
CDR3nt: TGCAGTGCTAGAGATGTGGGACAGGGGGCAGATACGCAGTATTTT

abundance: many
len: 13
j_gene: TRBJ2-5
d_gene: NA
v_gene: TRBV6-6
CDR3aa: CASWPSEGETQYF
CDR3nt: TGTGCCAGCTGGCCCTCCGAGGGGGAGACCCAGTACTTC

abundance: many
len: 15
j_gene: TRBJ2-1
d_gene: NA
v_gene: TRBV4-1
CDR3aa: CASSPPSTAGNEQFF
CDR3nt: TGCGCCAGCAGCCCTCCCTCGACCGCGGGAAATGAGCAGTTCTTC

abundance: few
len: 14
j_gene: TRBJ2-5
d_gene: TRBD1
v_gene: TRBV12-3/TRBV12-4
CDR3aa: CASSLRQGPAAQYF
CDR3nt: TGTGCCAGCAGTCTCAGACAGGGACCAGCGGCCCAGTACTTC

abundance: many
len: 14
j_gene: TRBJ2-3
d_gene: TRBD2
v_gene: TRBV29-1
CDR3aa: CSVKREFGTDTQYF
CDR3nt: TGCAGCGTAAAGCGGGAGTTTGGCACAGATACGCAGTATTTT

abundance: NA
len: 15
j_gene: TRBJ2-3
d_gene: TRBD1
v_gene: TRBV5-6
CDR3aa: CARGPGTGGTDTQYF
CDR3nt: TGTGCCAGGGGCCCCGGGACAGGGGGAACAGATACGCAGTATTTT

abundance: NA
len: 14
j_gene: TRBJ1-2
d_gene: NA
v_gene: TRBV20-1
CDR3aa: CSARTAWKNYGYTF
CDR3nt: TGCAGTGCTAGGACGGCATGGAAAAATTATGGCTACACCTTC

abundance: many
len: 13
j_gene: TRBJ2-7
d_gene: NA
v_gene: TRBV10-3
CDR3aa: CAISESGSYEQYF
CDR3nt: TGTGCCATCAGTGAGTCGGGTAGCTACGAGCAGTACTTC

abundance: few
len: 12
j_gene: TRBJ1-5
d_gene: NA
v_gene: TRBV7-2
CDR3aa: CASSLIRGPQHF
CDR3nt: TGTGCCAGCAGCTTGATAAGGGGCCCCCAGCATTTT

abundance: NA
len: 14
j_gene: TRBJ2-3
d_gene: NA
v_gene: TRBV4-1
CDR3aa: CASSQVGDPDTQYF
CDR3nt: TGCGCCAGCAGCCAAGTGGGGGATCCAGATACGCAGTATTTT

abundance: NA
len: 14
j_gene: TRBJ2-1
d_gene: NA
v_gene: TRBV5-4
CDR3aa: CASSRGMDPREQFF
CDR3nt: TGTGCCAGCAGCCGTGGGATGGACCCTCGTGAGCAGTTCTTC

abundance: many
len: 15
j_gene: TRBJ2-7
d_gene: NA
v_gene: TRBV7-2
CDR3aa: CASSLPRTGNYEQYF
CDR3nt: TGTGCCAGCAGCTTACCACGGACGGGAAACTACGAGCAGTACTTC

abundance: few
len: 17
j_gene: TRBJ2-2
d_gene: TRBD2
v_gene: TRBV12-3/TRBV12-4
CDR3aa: CASSLGRLAGDTGELFF
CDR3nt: TGTGCCAGCAGTTTAGGGCGACTAGCGGGAGACACCGGGGAGCTGTTTTTT

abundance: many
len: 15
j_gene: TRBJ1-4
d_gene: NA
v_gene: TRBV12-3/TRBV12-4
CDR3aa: CASSASGSSNEKLFF
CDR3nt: TGTGCCAGCAGCGCAAGTGGAAGCTCTAATGAAAAACTGTTTTTT

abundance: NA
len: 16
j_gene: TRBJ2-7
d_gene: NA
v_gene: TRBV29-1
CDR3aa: CSVENHRERGSYEQYF
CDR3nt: TGCAGCGTTGAAAACCACAGGGAACGGGGTTCCTACGAGCAGTACTTC

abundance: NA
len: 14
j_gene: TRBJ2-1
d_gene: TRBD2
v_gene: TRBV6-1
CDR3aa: CASRGLGLVHEQFF
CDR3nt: TGTGCCAGCAGAGGACTAGGTCTTGTGCATGAGCAGTTCTTC

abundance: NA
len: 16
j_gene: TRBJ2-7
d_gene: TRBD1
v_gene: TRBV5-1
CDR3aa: CASSLAPDRGLNEQYF
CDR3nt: TGCGCCAGCAGCTTGGCCCCGGACAGGGGGCTGAACGAGCAGTACTTC

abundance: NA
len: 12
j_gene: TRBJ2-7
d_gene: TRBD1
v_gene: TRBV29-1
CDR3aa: CSVGGQPYEQYF
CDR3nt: TGCAGCGTTGGGGGACAGCCCTACGAGCAGTACTTC

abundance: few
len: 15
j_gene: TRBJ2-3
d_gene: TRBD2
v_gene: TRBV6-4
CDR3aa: CASSVIAGGSDTQYF
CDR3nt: TGTGCCAGCAGTGTAATAGCGGGGGGCTCAGATACGCAGTATTTT

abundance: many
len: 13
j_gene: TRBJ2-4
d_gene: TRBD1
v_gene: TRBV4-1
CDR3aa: CASSQDNAGTEYF
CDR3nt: TGCGCCAGCAGCCAAGATAATGCCGGGACAGAGTACTTC

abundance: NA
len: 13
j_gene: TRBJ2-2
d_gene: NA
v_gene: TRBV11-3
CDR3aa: CASSPRGGGELFF
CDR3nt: TGTGCCAGCAGCCCAAGAGGCGGGGGGGAGCTGTTTTTT

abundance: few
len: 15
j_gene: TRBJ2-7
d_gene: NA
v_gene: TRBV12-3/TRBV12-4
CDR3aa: CASTLGGRGGYEQYF
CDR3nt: TGTGCCAGCACCTTAGGCGGCAGGGGGGGATACGAGCAGTACTTC

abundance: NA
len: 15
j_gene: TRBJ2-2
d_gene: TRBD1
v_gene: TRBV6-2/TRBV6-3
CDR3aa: CASRLDRVKAGELFF
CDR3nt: TGTGCCAGCAGACTCGACAGGGTAAAAGCCGGGGAGCTGTTTTTT

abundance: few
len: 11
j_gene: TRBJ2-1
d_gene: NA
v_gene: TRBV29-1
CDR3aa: CSVQGLGWQFF
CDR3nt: TGCAGCGTGCAAGGGTTAGGATGGCAGTTCTTC

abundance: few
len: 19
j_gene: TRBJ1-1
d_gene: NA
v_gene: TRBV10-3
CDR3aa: CAISEKPGQREGRNTEAFF
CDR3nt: TGTGCCATCAGCGAAAAACCTGGACAGAGAGAGGGGAGAAACACTGAAGCTTTCTTT

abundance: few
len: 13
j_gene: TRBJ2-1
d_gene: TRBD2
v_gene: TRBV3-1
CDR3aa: CVSRQAGGTEQFF
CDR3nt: TGTGTCAGCAGACAGGCGGGGGGTACTGAGCAGTTCTTC

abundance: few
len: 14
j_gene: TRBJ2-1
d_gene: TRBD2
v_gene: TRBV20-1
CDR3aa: CSAPAERGWNEQFF
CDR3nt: TGCAGTGCCCCGGCTGAGCGGGGCTGGAATGAGCAGTTCTTC

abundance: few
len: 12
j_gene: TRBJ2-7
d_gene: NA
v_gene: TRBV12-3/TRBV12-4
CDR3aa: CASRDGSYEQYF
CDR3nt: TGTGCCAGCAGGGACGGTTCCTACGAGCAGTACTTC

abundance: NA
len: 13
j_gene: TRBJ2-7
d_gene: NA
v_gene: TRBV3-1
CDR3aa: CASSRGASYEQYF
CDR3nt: TGTGCCAGCAGCCGAGGGGCCTCCTACGAGCAGTACTTC

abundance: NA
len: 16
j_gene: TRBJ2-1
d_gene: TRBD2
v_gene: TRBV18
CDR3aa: CASSPPLAGSSNEQFF
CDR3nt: TGTGCCAGCTCACCACCGCTAGCGGGGAGCTCTAATGAGCAGTTCTTC

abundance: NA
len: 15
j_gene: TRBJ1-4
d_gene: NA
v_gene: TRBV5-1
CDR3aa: CASSLEAATNEKLFF
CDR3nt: TGCGCCAGCAGCTTGGAGGCAGCAACTAATGAAAAACTGTTTTTT

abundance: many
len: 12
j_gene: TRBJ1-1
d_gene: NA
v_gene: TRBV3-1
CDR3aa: CASKLGSTEAFF
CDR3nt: TGTGCCAGTAAATTGGGGAGCACTGAAGCTTTCTTT

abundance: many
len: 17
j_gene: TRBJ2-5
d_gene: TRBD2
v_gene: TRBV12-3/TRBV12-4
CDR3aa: CASSFATSGRTKETQYF
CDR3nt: TGTGCCAGCAGTTTCGCCACTAGCGGGAGAACTAAAGAGACCCAGTACTTC

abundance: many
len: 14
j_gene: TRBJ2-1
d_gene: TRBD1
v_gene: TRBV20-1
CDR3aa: CSAASQGARNEQFF
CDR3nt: TGCAGTGCCGCGTCACAGGGGGCTAGGAATGAGCAGTTCTTC

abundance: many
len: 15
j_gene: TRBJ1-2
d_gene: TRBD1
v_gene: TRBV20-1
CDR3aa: CSAPQGEGSFYGYTF
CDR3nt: TGCAGTGCTCCCCAGGGGGAGGGGTCCTTCTATGGCTACACCTTC

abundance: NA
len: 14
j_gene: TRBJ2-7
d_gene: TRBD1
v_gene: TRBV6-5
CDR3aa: CASSFGRGPYEQYF
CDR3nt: TGTGCCAGCAGTTTCGGTAGGGGGCCCTACGAGCAGTACTTC

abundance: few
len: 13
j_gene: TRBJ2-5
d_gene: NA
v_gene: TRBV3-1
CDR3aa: CASSLGPGGTQYF
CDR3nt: TGTGCCAGCAGCTTGGGCCCCGGGGGGACCCAGTACTTC

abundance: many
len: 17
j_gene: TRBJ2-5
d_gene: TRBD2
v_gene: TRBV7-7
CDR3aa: CASSPDSGGSNQETQYF
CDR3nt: TGTGCCAGCAGCCCCGATAGCGGGGGGTCAAACCAAGAGACCCAGTACTTC